One sample yielded the 30 T cell receptor beta chains listed below, sequenced in a study of radiotherapy plus CTLA-4 blockade in lung cancer. Here immunoSEQ multiplex PCR was the method, and the copy in TCRdb shows in-frame clones only, minus some. The top ten hold around a quarter of the sample, which has about 43,000 clones, less than 75% seen once. The material sequenced was peripheral blood, taken from a patient treated with radiotherapy plus ipilimumab. The receptors were gathered from a human donor with non-small cell lung cancer who had a partial response to radiotherapy plus ipilimumab.

The chain carries TRBV7-2 and TRBJ2-7, with D perhaps TRBD1 (5 bases). Germline loops: CDR1 SGHTA, CDR2 FQGNSA. V shed 1 base and J shed 1 base, with 20 bases lying between them. The CDR3 is made up of 18 amino acids. This chain's CDR3 is CASSLVLPARVRSYEQYF. CDR3 in DNA: TGTGCCAGCAGCTTAGTTCTCCCTGCCAGGGTACGTTCCTACGAGCAGTACTTC.

The J gene is TRBJ2-1, the V gene TRBV5-4; weak D call: TRBD1 (5 bases). The CDR3 runs to 12 residues. Trimming left V 5 bases short and J 6 bases short, with 9 bases between. The germline V gene has CDR1 SGHNT and CDR2 YYREEE (reference sequence). CDR3 sequence (DNA): TGTGCCAGCAGTAAGGGGTCCAATGAGCAGTTCTTC. This sequence encodes CASSKGSNEQFF.

The CDR3 DNA is TGTGCCAGCAGTGAAGTCCCGGGAAACTACGAGCAGTACTTC. This encodes CASSEVPGNYEQYF. The chain employs TRBV6-1 and TRBJ2-7, with D possibly being TRBD2 (5 bases). The germline gives CDR1 MNHNS, CDR2 SASEGT. The ends were cut back, 1 base at V and 3 bases at J, with 10 bases in the middle. The CDR3 covers 14 residues.

V usage is TRBV15 and J usage is TRBJ2-7; D possibly corresponds to TRBD2 (6 bases). Deletions cut 3 bases from V and 3 bases from J, with 6 bases between. Germline V gene lookup returns CDR1 LNHNV and CDR2 YYDKDF (reference sequence). This CDR3 has 12 residues. This CDR3 reads CATSRGGYEQYF. CDR3 in DNA: TGTGCCACCAGCAGGGGGGGCTACGAGCAGTACTTC.

This clone was counted a single time. The rearrangement links TRBV6-5 to TRBJ2-7; 8 bases map to TRBD1. CDR3 length: 15 amino acids. J was trimmed by 3 bases and V by 6 bases; bases with no gene match: 10. Germline V CDR1 and CDR2: MNHEY, SVGAGI. The DNA for the CDR3 is TGTGCCAGCAGCCCGCAGACAGGGGCCCTCTACGAGCAGTACTTC. This sequence encodes CASSPQTGALYEQYF.

CDR3 sequence (DNA): TGCGCCAGCAGCTTGGGTGCCACGGGCACCGGGGAGCTGTTTTTT. Protein sequence: CASSLGATGTGELFF. The chain links TRBV5-1 to TRBJ2-2; no clear D gene. This CDR3 spans 15 amino acids. Per germline, CDR1 SGHRS and CDR2 YFSETQ. Trimming took 0 bases from V and 4 from J, leaving 10 bases between them.

The CDR3 is CASSYSGRYENEQFF. The CDR3 DNA is TGCGCCAGCAGCTATAGCGGGAGGTATGAAAATGAGCAGTTCTTC. This sequence joins TRBV5-1 and TRBJ2-1, with 10 bases fitting TRBD2. This CDR3 spans 15 amino acids. J lost 7 bases, V lost 3 bases, and 7 bases had no gene match. Germline loops: CDR1 SGHRS, CDR2 YFSETQ.

As concerns this clone: Compared with germline, one end of the junction differs, possibly owing to a read error. This chain joins TRBV5-1 and TRBJ2-5, with D tentatively TRBD2 (7 bases). There are 15 residues in the CDR3. The germline CDR1 and CDR2 sequences are SGHRS and YFSETQ. CDR3 protein: CASSLEGEGQETQYF. CDR3 nucleotides: TGTGCCAGCAGCTTGGAGGGGGAGGGGCAAGAGACCCAGTACTTC.

The chain has TRBV18 and TRBJ2-7; 8 bases match TRBD2. The junction had 3 bases not matched to a gene; V was cut back by 3 bases and J by 2 bases. Per the germline V gene, CDR1 is KGHSH and CDR2 is LQKENI. The CDR3 loop spans 14 amino acids. The CDR3 nucleotides read TGTGCCAGCTCACCCGGGACTAGGACCTACGAGCAGTACTTC. The encoded protein is CASSPGTRTYEQYF.

This chain links TRBV4-2 with TRBJ2-1, with 9 bases lining up with TRBD2. Per the germline V gene, CDR1 is LGHNA and CDR2 is YNFKEQ. V was clipped by 1 base and J by 4 bases; unmatched bases: 11. The CDR3 loop spans 18 amino acids. The CDR3 reads CASSQGDLSGSPYNEQFF. CDR3 in DNA: TGTGCCAGCAGCCAAGGGGACCTTAGCGGGAGTCCTTACAATGAGCAGTTCTTC.

There are a few counts of this clone. The V call is TRBV5-6, the J call TRBJ2-7; D gene ambiguous. CDR1 SGHDT and CDR2 YYEEEE come from the germline V gene. Trimming removed 0 bases from V and 5 bases from J, with 12 bases in between. This CDR3 comprises 14 residues. CDR3 in DNA: TGTGCCAGCAGCTTGGAAGGCGGCAGCCACGAGCAGTACTTC. Its translation is CASSLEGGSHEQYF.

The V call is TRBV10-3, the J call TRBJ2-1, with TRBD1 identical over 8 bases. V lost 3 bases, J lost 4 bases, and 5 bases stayed unmatched. CDR3 length equals 15 residues. Germline V gives CDR1 ENHRY, CDR2 SYGVKD. CDR3 sequence (DNA): TGTGCCATCAGTGAAGCAGGGGGCAATTACAATGAGCAGTTCTTC. This codes for CAISEAGGNYNEQFF.

This clone was seen only a few times. This chain links TRBV7-2 with TRBJ2-7; no clear D. Germline V CDR1 and CDR2: SGHTA, FQGNSA. The CDR3 has 15 residues. V lost 2 bases, J lost 0 bases, and 11 bases lay in between. Here the CDR3 reads CASSLSGSASYEQYF. In DNA, the CDR3 is TGTGCCAGCAGCTTAAGTGGCAGTGCCTCCTACGAGCAGTACTTC.

The rearrangement joins TRBV6-1 to TRBJ1-4, with 7 bases fitting TRBD1. Germline assignment: CDR1 MNHNS and CDR2 SASEGT. The CDR3 length is 14 residues. With 6 bases clipped from V and 5 bases from J, the junction kept 6 bases outside the gene matches. CDR3 nucleotide sequence: TGTGCCAGCAGGCCGACAGGGCGGAATGAAAAACTGTTTTTT. This encodes CASRPTGRNEKLFF.

J is TRBJ1-4 and V is TRBV5-1; TRBD1 is a possible D gene (5 bases). Germline V CDR1 and CDR2: SGHRS, YFSETQ. The V and J ends lost 4 bases and 5 bases respectively, with 9 bases between them. This CDR3 spans 13 amino acids. The CDR3 nucleotides are TGCGCCAGCAGCGGGGCTTTCAATGAAAAACTGTTTTTT. This codes for CASSGAFNEKLFF.

This chain uses TRBV23-1 with TRBJ2-2; 7 nucleotides align to TRBD1. TRBV23-1 is classed as an ORF, of uncertain function. The CDR3 is 17 amino acids. Losses at the gene ends were 4 bases for V and 13 bases for J; bases not matched to a gene: 21. Here the CDR3 DNA reads TGCGCCAGCAGTCCTAGAGGGGACAGATATTATCAGGTATGGCTGTTTTTT. Its translation: CASSPRGDRYYQVWLFF.

The chain combines TRBV7-2 with TRBJ2-5, with D perhaps TRBD2 (5 bases). Germline loops: CDR1 SGHTA, CDR2 FQGNSA. This CDR3 region has 12 residues. Trimming took off 4 bases at V and 5 bases at J, with 8 bases between the two ends. The CDR3 DNA is TGTGCCAGCAGCTACCCGGGGGAGACCCAGTACTTC. This codes for CASSYPGETQYF. Variable domain in full (rest from reference TRBV7-2 and TRBJ2-5): GAGVSQSPSNKVTEKGKDVELRCDPISGHTALYWYRQSLGQGLEFLIYFQGNSAPDKSGLPSDRFSAERTGGSVSTLTIQRTQQEDSAVYLCASSYPGETQYFGPGTRLLVL.

The chain recombines TRBV30 with TRBJ1-5, with TRBD1 matching over 7 bases. V dropped 0 bases and J dropped 5; count of bases not matched to a gene: 4. The CDR3 runs to 14 residues. CDR1 is GTSNPN and CDR2 is SVGIG in the germline V gene (reference sequence). The CDR3 here is CAWSVHTGDQPQHF. CDR3 in DNA: TGTGCCTGGAGTGTACATACAGGGGATCAGCCCCAGCATTTT.

J is TRBJ1-2 and V is TRBV7-2; a possible D gene is TRBD1 (5 bases). The CDR3 is 13 residues long. In germline, CDR1 is SGHTA, CDR2 FQGNSA. Between the trimmed V and J ends, which lost 4 bases and 2 bases, there was a span of 8 bases. This CDR3 reads CASSSPGNYGYTF. The DNA for the CDR3 is TGTGCCAGCAGCTCCCCAGGGAACTATGGCTACACCTTC.

The chain couples TRBV5-1 to TRBJ1-2, with a weak D call TRBD1 (5 bases). V was pared by 4 bases and J by 6 bases, with 19 bases between. There are 15 residues in the CDR3. Germline CDR1 SGHRS, CDR2 YFSETQ. CDR3 nucleotides: TGCGCCAGCAGCGCTGGTTCGGGGGTATCCGATGGCTACACCTTC. The encoded protein is CASSAGSGVSDGYTF.

V and J are TRBV5-1 and TRBJ1-5; 7 bases line up with TRBD1. This CDR3 is 15 amino acids long. V was clipped by 5 bases and J by 4 bases; unmatched bases: 9. The germline V gene has CDR1 SGHRS and CDR2 YFSETQ. CDR3 coding DNA: TGCGCCAGCAGGCTAGGGGGCGCGGGGAATCAGCCCCAGCATTTT. It translates to CASRLGGAGNQPQHF.

There are a few counts of this clone. The rearrangement uses TRBV18 and TRBJ1-1; D might be TRBD1 (5 bases). The CDR3 is 14 residues long. Deletions cut 5 bases from V and 6 bases from J, with 16 bases between. Germline-derived CDR1 and CDR2 are KGHSH and LQKENI. The CDR3 here is CASSDAGGDAEAFF. The CDR3 bases are TGTGCCAGCTCAGATGCCGGCGGGGACGCTGAAGCTTTCTTT.

This sequence joins TRBV7-3 and TRBJ2-5; 9 bases are a match to TRBD1. The V gene end was trimmed by 5 bases and the J gene end by 4 bases; junction bases not matched to a gene: 2. From germline, CDR1 is SGHTA and CDR2 FQGTGA. The CDR3 runs to 13 residues. Here the CDR3 DNA reads TGTGCCAGCAGCGTGGGACAGGGAGAGACCCAGTACTTC. This translates into CASSVGQGETQYF.

This sequence joins TRBV6-4 and TRBJ1-1; unclear D gene. Germline V gene sequence: CDR1 MRHNA, CDR2 SNTAGT. The CDR3 is 14 amino acids. V gave up 0 bases and J gave up 6 bases, with 11 bases separating them. The CDR3 spells CASSDSSLGSEAFF. CDR3 in DNA: TGTGCCAGCAGTGACTCGAGTCTGGGCTCTGAAGCTTTCTTT.

V and J are TRBV6-1 and TRBJ2-2, with TRBD1 matching over 7 bases. This CDR3 is built from 14 residues. V trimming: 6 bases; J trimming: 1 base; junction bases outside the gene matches: 2. Germline CDR1 is MNHNS and CDR2 is SASEGT. In DNA form, the CDR3 reads TGTGCCAGCAGCAGGACAGGGAACACCGGGGAGCTGTTTTTT. Encoded protein: CASSRTGNTGELFF.

This chain uses TRBV28 with TRBJ2-7; 12 positions match TRBD2. The V and J ends lost 6 bases and 3 bases, in that order; junction bases with no gene match: 6. This CDR3 spans 15 amino acids. Germline V gene lookup returns CDR1 MDHEN and CDR2 SYDVKM. CDR3 sequence reads: CASRLTSGRNYEQYF. The CDR3, as DNA: TGTGCCAGCAGACTGACTAGCGGGAGAAACTACGAGCAGTACTTC.

This chain joins TRBV7-6 and TRBJ2-3, with D unclear. The V gene's germline CDR1 is SGHVS and CDR2 FNYEAQ. The CDR3 is 14 amino acids. The germline V and J ends were trimmed by 5 bases and 3 bases, with 12 bases remaining between them. This chain's CDR3 is CASSQNLETDTQYF. The CDR3 DNA follows: TGTGCCAGCAGCCAAAACCTAGAAACAGATACGCAGTATTTT.

The chain couples TRBV5-5 to TRBJ1-1; tentatively, D is TRBD1 (6 bases). Trimming took 0 bases from V and 3 from J, leaving 15 bases between them. CDR1 SGHKS and CDR2 YYEKEE come from the germline V gene (reference sequence). The CDR3 has 16 residues. The chain's CDR3 is CASSLGAVQGHTEAFF. The CDR3 DNA follows: TGTGCCAGCAGCTTGGGCGCCGTACAGGGTCACACTGAAGCTTTCTTT.

The gene calls are TRBV19 and TRBJ2-2; 10 nucleotides align to TRBD2. Losses at the gene ends were 7 bases for V and 3 bases for J; bases not matched to a gene: 8. The CDR3 consists of 16 residues. The V gene's germline CDR1 is LNHDA and CDR2 SQIVND (reference sequence). The CDR3: CASIRIAGGDTGELFF. The CDR3 region has the DNA TGTGCCAGTATTCGGATAGCGGGAGGAGACACCGGGGAGCTGTTTTTT.

The DNA for the CDR3 is TGTGCCAGCAGGGGGGACAGGTTCTACGAGCAGTACTTC. Protein sequence: CASRGDRFYEQYF. V gene TRBV2 combines with J gene TRBJ2-7, with TRBD1 matching over 8 bases. With 6 bases clipped from V and 3 bases from J, the junction kept 4 bases outside the gene matches. Germline V gene lookup returns CDR1 SNHLY and CDR2 FYNNEI. CDR3 length: 13 amino acids. Drawing the rest from reference TRBV2 and TRBJ2-7, the complete variable domain is EPEVTQTPSHQVTQMGQEVILRCVPISNHLYFYWYRQILGQKVEFLVSFYNNEISEKSEIFDDQFSVERPDGSNFTLKIRSTKLEDSAMYFCASRGDRFYEQYFGPGTRLTVT.